This T cell receptor beta chain was recorded in a study of T cell repertoires in cytomegalovirus infection. TCRdb analysed the reads with MiXCR anew, one entry per CDR3 protein. This table holds about 890,000 distinct CDR3 sequences, approximately 33% found once. The ends lost 9 bases at V and 7 bases at J; junction bases unmatched: 11. CDR3 length equals 14 residues. Germline lookup yields CDR1 MNHEY and CDR2 SVGAGI. Notes on this clonotype: The antigen is undetermined.

The sequencing used cultured CD8+ T cells from PBMCs, collected from culture after CMV antigen stimulation. V usage is TRBV6-5 and J usage is TRBJ2-1, with 8 bases matching TRBD1. This clonotype was obtained from a human donor in good health (CMV status not recorded). Some clones in this sample may be carry-over from other donors' samples. CDR3 in amino acids: CASSTGGPVNEQFF. The CDR3 DNA reads TGTGCCAGTTCCACAGGGGGGCCCGTGAATGAGCAGTTCTTC.